The 31 T cell receptor beta chains in this list originate from one sample, sequenced in a study of TIL therapy for anti-PD-1-resistant metastatic lung cancer (dated by TCRdb to about 2021). Interpreted using the paper, the time point label stands for: pre-treatment sample, taken before nivolumab and TIL therapy. The baseline tumor samples were excised metastases, mostly pleural nodules or supraclavicular lymph nodes, taken from the same resection that was used to grow TIL. TCR beta CDR3 regions were amplified from genomic DNA by bias-controlled multiplex PCR with the immunoSEQ v3 hsTCRB kit. TCRdb mirrors the immuneACCESS table, restricted to in-frame sequences. Some clones are absent from its copies; in checked studies, under half trace to an unresolved V gene, and the reason for the others is unknown. The sample table lists roughly 13,000 clones, 66% of them with a count of one. In total, the top ten clones hold roughly 10% of the sample.

The sequences come from tumor tissue, collected at baseline. The receptors derive from a woman aged 25-80 years with non-small cell lung cancer.

V usage is TRBV7-9 and J usage is TRBJ2-3; no reliable D call. The CDR3 consists of 13 residues. V lost 2 bases, J lost 1 base, and 4 bases lay in between. The germline V gene has CDR1 SEHNR and CDR2 FQNEAQ (reference sequence). CDR3 sequence (DNA): TGTGCCAGCAGCTTATCGGGCACAGATACGCAGTATTTT. This sequence encodes CASSLSGTDTQYF.

The CDR3 nucleotides are TGTGCCAGTAGGAGGGCGGGGAAGACTTCCACCTATGGCTACACCTTC. Amino acid sequence: CASRRAGKTSTYGYTF. The chain couples TRBV19 to TRBJ1-2; D uncertain. Trimming pared 6 bases from V and 4 bases from J, leaving 21 bases between. The CDR3 runs to 16 residues. Germline loops: CDR1 LNHDA, CDR2 SQIVND (reference sequence). Variable domain in full (rest from reference TRBV19 and TRBJ1-2): DGGITQSPKYLFRKEGQNVTLSCEQNLNHDAMYWYRQDPGQGLRLIYYSQIVNDFQKGDIAEGYSVSREKKESFPLTVTSAQKNPTAFYLCASRRAGKTSTYGYTFGSGTRLTVV.

A single count supports this clone. This chain uses TRBV19 with TRBJ1-1; no clear D. CDR1 and CDR2 from the germline V gene are LNHDA and SQIVND (reference sequence). Trimming shortened V by 1 base and J by 3 bases, and 6 bases separated the two germline ends. The CDR3 is 13 amino acids. This CDR3 reads CASSIAGYTEAFF. CDR3 sequence (DNA): TGTGCCAGTAGTATAGCGGGGTACACTGAAGCTTTCTTT.

The chain recombines TRBV19 with TRBJ2-3, with 9 positions matching TRBD1. V lost 5 bases, J lost 4 bases, and 7 bases stayed unmatched. There are 15 residues in the CDR3. Germline V gene lookup returns CDR1 LNHDA and CDR2 SQIVND (reference sequence). The CDR3 reads CASSPGTGRADTQYF. Here the CDR3 DNA reads TGTGCCAGTAGTCCCGGGACAGGGAGGGCAGATACGCAGTATTTT. Based on the CDR3 plus reference TRBV19 and TRBJ2-3, the full variable domain is DGGITQSPKYLFRKEGQNVTLSCEQNLNHDAMYWYRQDPGQGLRLIYYSQIVNDFQKGDIAEGYSVSREKKESFPLTVTSAQKNPTAFYLCASSPGTGRADTQYFGPGTRLTVL.

The rearrangement uses TRBV15 and TRBJ1-3, with 8 nucleotides matching TRBD1. The junction had 3 bases not matched to a gene; V was cut back by 5 bases and J by 0 bases. The CDR3 contains 15 residues. Looked up from germline, CDR1 is LNHNV and CDR2 is YYDKDF (reference sequence). CDR3 region: CATSPTGGSGNTIYF. The CDR3 bases are TGTGCCACCAGCCCTACAGGGGGCTCTGGAAACACCATATATTTT.

The rearrangement joins TRBV25-1 to TRBJ1-1, with TRBD1 identical over 8 bases. Losses at the gene ends were 7 bases for V and 4 bases for J; bases not matched to a gene: 11. Germline CDR1 and CDR2: MGHDK and SYGVNS. This CDR3 has 15 amino acids. For the CDR3, the DNA is TGTGCCAGCATCATGGCAGGGGGCAGGTCCACTGAAGCTTTCTTT. This encodes CASIMAGGRSTEAFF.

This clone was counted between two and nine times. This chain connects TRBV28 to TRBJ2-5, with unresolved D. The CDR3 has 13 residues. V lost 10 bases and J 2 bases, leaving 14 bases between the germline ends. Germline assignment: CDR1 MDHEN and CDR2 SYDVKM. The CDR3 spells CATVPPGQETQYF. CDR3 bases: TGTGCCACGGTCCCGCCCGGGCAAGAGACCCAGTACTTC.

The rearrangement links TRBV7-9 to TRBJ1-1, with TRBD1 as a possible D gene (5 bases). The CDR3 is made up of 13 amino acids. Germline V gives CDR1 SEHNR, CDR2 FQNEAQ (reference sequence). CDR3 in DNA: TGTGCGACGCAGGGCCCCATGAACACTGAAGCTTTCTTT. Protein sequence: CATQGPMNTEAFF.

The sample holds a few counts of this clone. The rearrangement uses TRBV4-2 and TRBJ1-2; the D gene is possibly TRBD1 (5 bases). Trimming pared 3 bases from V and 1 base from J, leaving 9 bases between. Germline V gives CDR1 LGHNA, CDR2 YNFKEQ. The CDR3 consists of 14 residues. The CDR3 DNA is TGTGCCAGCAGCCAGTCGGGGCGTAACTATGGCTACACCTTC. This translates into CASSQSGRNYGYTF.

This clone occurred a few times. The chain employs TRBV6-1 and TRBJ1-2; 10 bases fit TRBD1. V lost 0 bases to trimming and J lost 6 bases; unmatched junction nucleotides: 7. Germline V CDR1 and CDR2: MNHNS, SASEGT. This CDR3 is built from 16 residues. CDR3 sequence (DNA): TGTGCCAGCAGTGAAGCTCCGGGACAGGGGTTAGATGGCTACACCTTC. It yields the protein CASSEAPGQGLDGYTF.

The rearrangement uses TRBV7-8 and TRBJ1-5; 7 nucleotides agree with TRBD1. Trimming removed 4 bases from V and 7 bases from J; junction bases left unmatched: 16. Germline assignment: CDR1 SGHVS and CDR2 FQNEAQ. The CDR3 is 17 amino acids. In DNA form, the CDR3 reads TGTGCCAGCAGCTCCACAGGGGCGAGGGGGGCCGGGCAGCCCCAGCATTTT. It specifies CASSSTGARGAGQPQHF.

By share of the sample, this clone is medium-sized. In nucleotides, the CDR3 is TGTGCCAGCCAGTCGGGGGAGCTGTTTTTT. Translating it yields CASQSGELFF. V usage is TRBV28 and J usage is TRBJ2-2, with D uncertain. Germline assignment: CDR1 MDHEN and CDR2 SYDVKM. V was trimmed by 8 bases and J by 8 bases, leaving 6 bases between them. This CDR3 is 10 amino acids long.

This chain uses TRBV2 with TRBJ1-2; TRBD1 might be the D (5 bases). V gave up 4 bases and J gave up 8 bases, with 17 bases separating them. The CDR3 extends over 14 amino acids. Germline V gene lookup returns CDR1 SNHLY and CDR2 FYNNEI. CDR3 nucleotides: TGTGCCAGCAGTGTGGGTCTGCAGGGAGGAGGCTACACCTTC. Its protein product is CASSVGLQGGGYTF. Looking up the rest from reference TRBV2 and TRBJ1-2 gives the full variable domain: EPEVTQTPSHQVTQMGQEVILRCVPISNHLYFYWYRQILGQKVEFLVSFYNNEISEKSEIFDDQFSVERPDGSNFTLKIRSTKLEDSAMYFCASSVGLQGGGYTFGSGTRLTVV.

The chain joins TRBV11-2 to TRBJ2-3, with 8 bases fitting TRBD2. Trimming at V came to 5 bases and at J to 6 bases, leaving 16 bases not matched to a gene. CDR3 length: 17 residues. The germline CDR1 and CDR2 sequences are SGHAT and FQNNGV. This chain's CDR3 is CASSRGGSTERGDTQYF. In DNA, the CDR3 is TGTGCCAGCAGCCGGGGGGGATCGACGGAGAGAGGGGATACGCAGTATTTT.

The V call is TRBV2, the J call TRBJ1-5; D perhaps matches TRBD1 (6 bases). The CDR3 is 13 residues long. Trimming removed 8 bases from V and 2 bases from J, with 10 bases in between. Looked up from germline, CDR1 is SNHLY and CDR2 is FYNNEI. The CDR3 nucleotides are TGTGCCAGCCGACAGGACGGCAATCAGCCCCAGCATTTT. This gives the protein CASRQDGNQPQHF.

This clone was observed once. This sequence joins TRBV11-2 and TRBJ1-2; 7 positions agree with TRBD1. The trim removed 0 bases at V and 8 bases at J, leaving 3 bases unmatched. CDR1 and CDR2 from the germline V gene are SGHAT and FQNNGV. The CDR3 length is 13 residues. This CDR3 is CASSLDRGPGYTF. The CDR3 region has the DNA TGTGCCAGCAGCTTAGATAGGGGGCCCGGCTACACCTTC. The complete variable domain, with remaining parts taken from reference TRBV11-2 and TRBJ1-2, reads EAGVAQSPRYKIIEKRQSVAFWCNPISGHATLYWYQQILGQGPKLLIQFQNNGVVDDSQLPKDRFSAERLKGVDSTLKIQPAKLEDSAVYLCASSLDRGPGYTFGSGTRLTVV.

The J gene is TRBJ2-6, the V gene TRBV7-6; no reliable D call. Germline assignment: CDR1 SGHVS and CDR2 FNYEAQ. This CDR3 region has 16 residues. V was pared by 2 bases and J by 0 bases, with 8 bases between. CDR3 amino acids: CASSLSPTSGANVLTF. The DNA of the CDR3 is TGTGCCAGCAGCTTAAGCCCCACCTCTGGGGCCAACGTCCTGACTTTC. Looking up the rest from reference TRBV7-6 and TRBJ2-6 gives the full variable domain: GAGVSQSPRYKVTKRGQDVALRCDPISGHVSLYWYRQALGQGPEFLTYFNYEAQQDKSGLPNDRFSAERPEGSISTLTIQRTEQRDSAMYRCASSLSPTSGANVLTFGAGSRLTVL.

This clone was seen only a few times. J is TRBJ2-1 and V is TRBV21-1; no check of the table's D call, TRBD1, against the DNA was made. TRBV21-1 is designated a pseudogene. The CDR3 has 13 residues. The CDR3 coding sequence is TGTGCCAGCAGCAAAGGGTCCAGAAATGAGCAGTTCTTC. It translates to CASSKGSRNEQFF.

V is TRBV10-2 and J is TRBJ2-2; D possibly corresponds to TRBD1 (6 bases). V was shortened by 8 bases and J by 7 bases, with 14 bases between the two germline ends. The germline gives CDR1 WSHSY, CDR2 SAAADI. This CDR3 is 13 amino acids long. CDR3 sequence reads: CASLQGGNGELFF. In DNA, the CDR3 is TGCGCCAGCCTCCAAGGGGGTAACGGGGAGCTGTTTTTT.

The gene calls are TRBV4-1 and TRBJ2-3; D tentatively fits TRBD1 or TRBD2 (5 bases each). This CDR3 comprises 15 residues. Per the germline V gene, CDR1 is MGHRA and CDR2 is YSYEKL. V dropped 4 bases and J dropped 4 bases, with 15 bases sitting between them. CDR3 loop: CASSRQILGADTQYF. The CDR3 DNA reads TGCGCCAGCAGCCGCCAAATCCTGGGGGCAGATACGCAGTATTTT.

The V gene is TRBV6-6, the J gene TRBJ2-6; D ambiguous. The CDR3 runs to 13 residues. V shed 5 bases and J shed 1 base, with 3 bases lying between them. CDR1 is MNHNY and CDR2 is SVGAGI in the germline V gene (reference sequence). Here the CDR3 reads CASSTSGANVLTF. In nucleotides, the CDR3 is TGTGCCAGCAGTACTTCTGGGGCCAACGTCCTGACTTTC.

The J gene is TRBJ2-7, the V gene TRBV28; 8 bases match TRBD1. Trimming at V came to 4 bases and at J to 4 bases, leaving 9 bases not matched to a gene. The CDR3 is 15 residues long. The germline gives CDR1 MDHEN, CDR2 SYDVKM. The chain's CDR3 is CASSSVGQGAYEQYF. As DNA, the CDR3 is TGTGCCAGCAGTTCGGTGGGGCAGGGGGCGTACGAGCAGTACTTC.

This clone turned up a few times. The identical CDR3 is also encoded by other nucleotide sequences in the sample. The chain recombines TRBV4-3 with TRBJ1-3, with D hard to call. CDR1 and CDR2 (germline): LGHNA, YSLEER. V was cut by 0 bases and J by 0 bases, with 6 bases left in between. CDR3 length: 15 residues. The CDR3 sequence: CASSQEPVSGNTIYF. CDR3 coding DNA: TGCGCCAGCAGCCAAGAACCGGTCTCTGGAAACACCATATATTTT.

The chain employs TRBV7-8 and TRBJ1-3; TRBD1 matches 8 bases. TRBJ2-2 explains the end of the DNA better; the J call may be wrong. The CDR3 has 18 residues. Germline CDR1 SGHVS, CDR2 FQNEAQ. The CDR3 spells CASSRQVLTGGTAGELFF. In DNA, the CDR3 is TGTGCCAGCAGCCGACAAGTGTTAACAGGGGGAACTGCCGGGGAGCTGTTTTTT.

The V call is TRBV7-2, the J call TRBJ1-2; the D is unclear. CDR1 is SGHTA, CDR2 FQGNSA, per germline. The CDR3 runs to 14 residues. The V gene lost 1 base and the J gene lost 4 bases, with 10 bases spanning the gap. As DNA, the CDR3 is TGTGCCAGCAGCTTAGGGAGGGATCGCTATGGCTACACCTTC. It translates to CASSLGRDRYGYTF.

This sequence joins TRBV28 and TRBJ2-7; D is possibly TRBD1 or TRBD2 (5 bases each). V shed 6 bases and J shed 2 bases, with 8 bases lying between them. This CDR3 is built from 12 residues. Germline lookup yields CDR1 MDHEN and CDR2 SYDVKM. This chain's CDR3 is CASSEGTYEQYF. The CDR3 nucleotides are TGTGCCAGCAGCGAGGGGACCTACGAGCAGTACTTC.

The gene calls are TRBV5-5 and TRBJ1-2, with 8 bases that match TRBD1. This CDR3 has 16 residues. In germline, CDR1 is SGHKS, CDR2 YYEKEE (reference sequence). V lost 0 bases and J lost 2; bases outside the gene matches: 6. CDR3 loop: CASSLGGTGTNYGYTF. CDR3 nucleotide sequence: TGTGCCAGCAGCTTGGGGGGGACAGGTACGAACTATGGCTACACCTTC.

The CDR3: CASSAGGAQQETQYF. The CDR3 DNA reads as TGTGCCAGCTCTGCGGGGGGCGCCCAACAAGAGACCCAGTACTTC. This chain uses TRBV18 with TRBJ2-5; 8 positions agree with TRBD2. CDR1 and CDR2 (germline): KGHSH, LQKENI. The length of the CDR3 is 15 residues. The V gene end was trimmed by 6 bases and the J gene end by 2 bases; junction bases not matched to a gene: 8.

This chain uses TRBV7-3 with TRBJ2-2, with D possibly matching TRBD1 (6 bases). Germline V gives CDR1 SGHTA, CDR2 FQGTGA. Trimming shortened V by 5 bases and J by 5 bases, and 12 bases separated the two germline ends. The CDR3 consists of 14 residues. CDR3 coding DNA: TGTGCCAGCAGCCCCCGCCAGGGGACCGGGGAGCTGTTTTTT. Amino acids: CASSPRQGTGELFF.

This chain uses TRBV6-4 with TRBJ2-2; 9 bases are a match to TRBD1. This CDR3 spans 16 amino acids. J gave up 3 bases and V 6 bases, and 8 bases lay outside the gene matches. The germline gives CDR1 MRHNA, CDR2 SNTAGT. The CDR3 region is CASSRTTGGYTGELFF. CDR3 DNA: TGTGCCAGCAGCCGGACGACAGGGGGGTACACCGGGGAGCTGTTTTTT.

This clone was seen more than once but under ten times. This chain joins TRBV2 and TRBJ2-7; tentatively, D is TRBD1 or TRBD2 (5 bases each). Germline V gene data show CDR1 as SNHLY and CDR2 as FYNNEI. V dropped 5 bases and J dropped 2 bases, with 10 bases sitting between them. The CDR3 length is 13 residues. CDR3 sequence (DNA): TGTGCCAGCAGTCGGCAGGGAGCCTACGAGCAGTACTTC. Its protein is CASSRQGAYEQYF.